This T cell receptor beta chain was retrieved from a study of shared clonotypes between healthy human individuals. The CDR3 sequence is 14 residues long. V shed 7 bases and J 5 bases; nucleotides not matched to a gene: 8. CDR1 and CDR2 (germline): MNHNS, SASEGT. Donors included only healthy HIV-negative adults lacking recent acute infections or vaccinations. Sequencing used immunoSEQ multiplex PCR; TCRdb keeps in-frame clones, though not all of them. Here the sample spans about 1.1 million clones, around three quarters being singletons. As for this clone: Its antigen remains unidentified.

Study-wide results and limits: A generally larger estimated richness was seen in naive subsets than in memory subsets. Shared clonotypes across all four donors exceeded non-shared ones in generation probability.

The source of this sequence is a man younger than 35 in good health. Some clones in this sample may be carry-over from other donors' samples. The gene calls are TRBV6-1 and TRBJ2-5; 9 bases agree with TRBD2. Sequencing was done on a sample of memory CD4+ T cells from PBMCs. Specified subset: CD45RA-negative fraction. The CDR3 here is CASTVSGSFETQYF. The CDR3 region has the DNA TGTGCCAGCACGGTTAGCGGGAGCTTTGAGACCCAGTACTTC.